This TCR beta chain was documented in a study of blood T cell repertoires in COVID-19. Overall study: Both acute and convalescent COVID-19 samples were obtained from the United States, Italy and Spain.

Original handling: For nucleated cells, counts were estimated from reference gene primer amplification. Assay: immunoSEQ multiplex PCR; the TCRdb copy retains only in-frame clones and omits some. That table is the source of V, J and clone size, and D and trimming were worked out from the DNA. The sample has approximately 140,000 clones, roughly 90% seen once. The age range of participants was 18 to 89 years, with residence in about two dozen US areas. Cohorts were determined from participant-reported clinical history. This TCR came from a middle-aged woman who had been exposed to COVID-19. The specimen sequenced was PBMCs or T cells enriched from blood (not recorded which).

The CDR3 protein is CSASRQEAFF. The CDR3 bases are TGCAGTGCTAGTAGACAAGAAGCTTTCTTT. The chain combines TRBV20-1 with TRBJ1-1; unclear D gene. Germline values: CDR1 DFQATT, CDR2 SNEGSKA (reference sequence). V lost 3 bases to trimming and J lost 8 bases, with 7 bases between them. This CDR3 has 10 residues.